This T cell receptor (beta chain) was recorded in a study of T cells after yellow fever vaccination. Turning to the study itself: Each low-cell-number fraction was prepared by means of SMART-Seq v4 Ultra Low Input.

The CDR3 consists of 14 residues. Deletions cut 5 bases from V and 1 base from J, with 8 bases between. The germline V gene encodes CDR1 SGHAT and CDR2 FQNNGV. A note on this clonotype: Antigen specificity is unknown.

Researchers made TCR cDNA using 5'RACE template switching, and this step added a universal primer site and UMIs. TCRdb re-called the 5' RACE reads through MiXCR, storing one row per CDR3 protein. The table lists roughly 300,000 distinct CDR3 sequences, 6.5% to 8.5% of them singletons. General study findings and limits: Reappearance after the booster was seen for most primary-vaccination clones, at roughly 96% CD4 and about 90% CD8.

The gene calls are TRBV11-2 and TRBJ2-2; D is possibly TRBD1 (5 bases). The TCR was taken from a man younger than 35 who received the YFV17D yellow fever vaccine. The sample consisted of PBMCs, taken about 41 days after the first yellow fever vaccination. The CDR3 protein is CASSPQVNTGELFF. The CDR3 coding sequence is TGTGCCAGCAGCCCACAGGTGAACACCGGGGAGCTGTTTTTT.